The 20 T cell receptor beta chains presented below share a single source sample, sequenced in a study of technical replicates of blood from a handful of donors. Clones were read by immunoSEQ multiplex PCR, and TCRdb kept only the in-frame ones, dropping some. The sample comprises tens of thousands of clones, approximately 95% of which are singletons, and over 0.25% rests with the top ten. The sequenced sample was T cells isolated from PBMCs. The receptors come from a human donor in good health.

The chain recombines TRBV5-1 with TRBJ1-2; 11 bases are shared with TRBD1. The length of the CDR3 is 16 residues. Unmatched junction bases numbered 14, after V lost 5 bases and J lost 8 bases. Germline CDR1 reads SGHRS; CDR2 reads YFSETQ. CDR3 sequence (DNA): TGCGCCAGCAGACGCGGACAGGGGGCGGGAGTAAGCGGCTACACCTTC. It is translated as CASRRGQGAGVSGYTF.

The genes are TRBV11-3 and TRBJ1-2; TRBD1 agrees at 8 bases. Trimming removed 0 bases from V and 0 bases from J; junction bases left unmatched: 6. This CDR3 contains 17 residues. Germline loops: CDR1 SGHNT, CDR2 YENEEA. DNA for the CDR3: TGTGCCAGCAGCTTAGAAGCTCGGGACAGGCCTAACTATGGCTACACCTTC. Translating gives CASSLEARDRPNYGYTF.

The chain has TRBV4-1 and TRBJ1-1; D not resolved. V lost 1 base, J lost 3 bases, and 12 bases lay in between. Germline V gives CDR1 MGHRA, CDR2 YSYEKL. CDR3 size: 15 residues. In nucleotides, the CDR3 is TGCGCCAGCAGCCAAGTATCCGATACGGACACTGAAGCTTTCTTT. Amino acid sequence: CASSQVSDTDTEAFF.

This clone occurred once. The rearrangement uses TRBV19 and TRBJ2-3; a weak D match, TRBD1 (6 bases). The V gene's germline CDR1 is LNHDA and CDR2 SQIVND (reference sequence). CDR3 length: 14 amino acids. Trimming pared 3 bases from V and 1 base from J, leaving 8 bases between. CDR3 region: CASSMGTRTDTQYF. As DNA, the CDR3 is TGTGCCAGTAGTATGGGGACACGCACAGATACGCAGTATTTT.

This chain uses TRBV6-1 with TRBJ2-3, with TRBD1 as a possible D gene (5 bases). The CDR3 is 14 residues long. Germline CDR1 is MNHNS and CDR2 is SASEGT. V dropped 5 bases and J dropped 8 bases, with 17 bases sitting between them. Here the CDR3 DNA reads TGTGCCAGCAGTCCCAGGGCAGGTATGGGTACGCAGTATTTT. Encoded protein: CASSPRAGMGTQYF.

CDR3 DNA sequence: TGTGCCAGCAGCCTACAGGACGGCTACGAGCAGTACTTC. Amino acids: CASSLQDGYEQYF. This chain connects TRBV7-3 to TRBJ2-7; possibly TRBD1 for D (5 bases). The CDR3 is made up of 13 amino acids. V was pared by 5 bases and J by 3 bases, with 11 bases between. Germline V CDR1 and CDR2: SGHTA, FQGTGA.

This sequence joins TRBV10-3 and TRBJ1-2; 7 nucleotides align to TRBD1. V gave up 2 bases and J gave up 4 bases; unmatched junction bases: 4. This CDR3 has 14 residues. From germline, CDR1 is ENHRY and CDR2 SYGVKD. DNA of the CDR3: TGTGCCATCAGTGAGGGGGACAGATCCTATGGCTACACCTTC. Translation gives CAISEGDRSYGYTF.

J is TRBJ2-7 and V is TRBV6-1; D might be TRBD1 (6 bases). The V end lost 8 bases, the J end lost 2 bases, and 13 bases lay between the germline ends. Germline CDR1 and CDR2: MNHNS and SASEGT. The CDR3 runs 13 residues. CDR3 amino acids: CASGVGQPYEQYF. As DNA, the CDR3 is TGTGCCAGCGGAGTAGGACAGCCCTACGAGCAGTACTTC.

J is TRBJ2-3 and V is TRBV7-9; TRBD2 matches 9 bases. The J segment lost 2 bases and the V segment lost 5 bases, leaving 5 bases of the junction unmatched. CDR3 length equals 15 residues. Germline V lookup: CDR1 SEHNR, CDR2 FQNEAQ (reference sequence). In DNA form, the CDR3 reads TGTGCCAGCAGCGCTAGCGGGACCTCCACAGATACGCAGTATTTT. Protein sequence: CASSASGTSTDTQYF.

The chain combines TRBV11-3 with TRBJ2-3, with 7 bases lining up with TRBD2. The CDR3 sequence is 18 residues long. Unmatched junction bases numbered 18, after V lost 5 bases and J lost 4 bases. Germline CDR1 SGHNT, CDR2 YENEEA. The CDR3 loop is CASSDGRREVPHADTQYF. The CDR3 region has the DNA TGTGCCAGCAGCGATGGACGTCGGGAGGTCCCTCATGCAGATACGCAGTATTTT.

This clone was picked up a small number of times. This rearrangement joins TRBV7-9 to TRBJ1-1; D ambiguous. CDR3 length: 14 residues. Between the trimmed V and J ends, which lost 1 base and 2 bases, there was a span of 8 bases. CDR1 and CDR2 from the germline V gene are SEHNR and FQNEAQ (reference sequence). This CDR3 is CASSLVSVNTEAFF. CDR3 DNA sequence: TGTGCCAGCAGCTTAGTATCAGTTAACACTGAAGCTTTCTTT.

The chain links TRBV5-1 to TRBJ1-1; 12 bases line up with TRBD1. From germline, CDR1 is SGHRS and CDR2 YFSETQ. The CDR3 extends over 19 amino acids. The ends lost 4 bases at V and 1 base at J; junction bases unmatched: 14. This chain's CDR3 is CASSLGRDRGLRENTEAFF. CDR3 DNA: TGCGCCAGCAGCCTGGGGCGGGACAGGGGGCTGAGGGAGAACACTGAAGCTTTCTTT.

CDR3: CASSPGNVEQYF. The CDR3 DNA follows: TGTGCCAGTAGTCCAGGGAATGTGGAGCAGTACTTC. The chain is built from TRBV19 and TRBJ2-7; D is perhaps TRBD1 (5 bases). Germline CDR1 reads LNHDA; CDR2 reads SQIVND (reference sequence). V lost 5 bases to trimming and J lost 7 bases, with 12 bases between them. The CDR3 contains 12 residues.

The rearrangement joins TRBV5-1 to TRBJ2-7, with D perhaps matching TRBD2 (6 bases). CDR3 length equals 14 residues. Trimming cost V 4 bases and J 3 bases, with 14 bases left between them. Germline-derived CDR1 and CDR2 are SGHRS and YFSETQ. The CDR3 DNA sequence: TGCGCCAGCAGCCCGGAGGACTACCTCTACGAGCAGTACTTC. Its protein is CASSPEDYLYEQYF. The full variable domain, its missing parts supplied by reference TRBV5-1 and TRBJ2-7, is KAGVTQTPRYLIKTRGQQVTLSCSPISGHRSVSWYQQTPGQGLQFLFEYFSETQRNKGNFPGRFSGRQFSNSRSEMNVSTLELGDSALYLCASSPEDYLYEQYFGPGTRLTVT.

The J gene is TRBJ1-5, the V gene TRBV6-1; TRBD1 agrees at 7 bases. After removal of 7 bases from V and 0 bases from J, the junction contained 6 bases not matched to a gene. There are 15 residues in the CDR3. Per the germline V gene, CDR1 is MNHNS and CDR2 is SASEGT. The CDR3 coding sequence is TGTGCCAGCATAGAATCAGGGGGTAGCAATCAGCCCCAGCATTTT. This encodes CASIESGGSNQPQHF.

The CDR3 region is CASSLTPSGGIPDTQYF. DNA for the CDR3: TGTGCCAGCAGTTTAACCCCTAGTGGGGGGATCCCAGATACGCAGTATTTT. The genes are TRBV27 and TRBJ2-3; possible D gene TRBD2, 6 bases. CDR3 length: 17 residues. Germline values: CDR1 MNHEY, CDR2 SMNVEV (reference sequence). Trimming took off 2 bases at V and 4 bases at J, with 19 bases between the two ends.

Here the CDR3 DNA reads TGTGCCAGCACCGCCGGGAACAGAGTTGACTATGGCTACACCTTC. Translating gives CASTAGNRVDYGYTF. The chain is built from TRBV6-5 and TRBJ1-2, with D unclear. V dropped 7 bases and J dropped 3 bases, with 18 bases sitting between them. The germline CDR1 and CDR2 sequences are MNHEY and SVGAGI. The CDR3 consists of 15 residues.

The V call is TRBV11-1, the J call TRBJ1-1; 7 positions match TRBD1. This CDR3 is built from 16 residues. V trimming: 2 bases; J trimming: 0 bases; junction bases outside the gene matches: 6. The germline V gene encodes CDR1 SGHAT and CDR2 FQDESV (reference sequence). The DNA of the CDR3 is TGTGCCAGCAGCTTAAGCCGACAGGGAATGAACACTGAAGCTTTCTTT. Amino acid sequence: CASSLSRQGMNTEAFF.

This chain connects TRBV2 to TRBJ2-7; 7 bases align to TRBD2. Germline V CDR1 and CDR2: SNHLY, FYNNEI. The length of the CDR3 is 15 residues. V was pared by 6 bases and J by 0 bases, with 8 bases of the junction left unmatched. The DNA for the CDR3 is TGTGCCAGCAGCGGGAACCTAGCGGCCTCCTACGAGCAGTACTTC. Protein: CASSGNLAASYEQYF.

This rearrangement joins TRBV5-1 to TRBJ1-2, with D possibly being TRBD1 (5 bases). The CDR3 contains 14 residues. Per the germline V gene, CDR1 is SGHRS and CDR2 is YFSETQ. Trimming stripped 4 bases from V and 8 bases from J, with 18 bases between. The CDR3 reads CASSPGEGLVGYTF. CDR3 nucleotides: TGCGCCAGCAGCCCGGGGGAGGGGCTCGTCGGCTACACCTTC.